A single sample gave rise to the 24 T cell receptor beta chains below, sequenced in a study of PD-1 blockade in classical Hodgkin lymphoma. Following autologous stem cell transplantation, relapse occurred in every patient, and exposure to brentuximab vedotin varied. Only in-frame clones appear in the TCRdb table, and some are missing; sequencing was by immunoSEQ multiplex PCR. The table lists tens of thousands of clones, roughly 90% of them singletons. This specimen was peripheral blood mononuclear cells (PBMCs), taken at baseline. These receptors originate from a human donor with classical Hodgkin lymphoma.

V gene TRBV5-1 combines with J gene TRBJ1-1; weak D call: TRBD1 (6 bases). Trimming shortened V by 4 bases and J by 2 bases, and 15 bases separated the two germline ends. The CDR3 runs to 15 residues. Germline V gene sequence: CDR1 SGHRS, CDR2 YFSETQ. The CDR3 DNA sequence: TGCGCCAGCAGCCTACAACAGGGTATTAACACTGAAGCTTTCTTT. Its protein product is CASSLQQGINTEAFF. Complete variable domain (other parts from reference TRBV5-1 and TRBJ1-1): KAGVTQTPRYLIKTRGQQVTLSCSPISGHRSVSWYQQTPGQGLQFLFEYFSETQRNKGNFPGRFSGRQFSNSRSEMNVSTLELGDSALYLCASSLQQGINTEAFFGQGTRLTVV.

V and J are TRBV11-2 and TRBJ2-7; 13 nucleotides line up with TRBD2. V lost 2 bases to trimming and J lost 5 bases; unmatched junction nucleotides: 9. CDR3 length: 17 amino acids. Germline V gene data show CDR1 as SGHAT and CDR2 as FQNNGV. This chain's CDR3 is CASSLRIGLAGANEQYF. The CDR3 DNA sequence: TGTGCCAGCAGCTTACGCATCGGACTAGCGGGAGCAAACGAGCAGTACTTC.

The chain has TRBV18 and TRBJ1-2; a possible D gene is TRBD1 (5 bases). Looked up from germline, CDR1 is KGHSH and CDR2 is LQKENI. The germline V and J ends were trimmed by 1 base and 6 bases, with 6 bases remaining between them. The CDR3 contains 12 residues. The DNA for the CDR3 is TGTGCCAGCTCACCACGAGGGGATGGCTACACCTTC. Residues: CASSPRGDGYTF.

The chain employs TRBV27 and TRBJ2-1; 8 positions match TRBD2. This CDR3 is built from 15 residues. V shed 2 bases and J 4 bases; nucleotides not matched to a gene: 4. The germline V gene encodes CDR1 MNHEY and CDR2 SMNVEV (reference sequence). The CDR3 region is CASSLGAGGYNEQFF. In DNA form, the CDR3 reads TGTGCCAGCAGTTTAGGGGCGGGAGGATACAATGAGCAGTTCTTC.

The chain uses TRBV28 and TRBJ2-3, with 8 bases lining up with TRBD2. Germline-derived CDR1 and CDR2 are MDHEN and SYDVKM. The CDR3 sequence is 18 residues long. After removal of 2 bases from V and 2 bases from J, the junction contained 12 bases not matched to a gene. The CDR3 nucleotides read TGTGCCAGCAGTTTACGTCGAACGGGAGGGCTTGTCACAGATACGCAGTATTTT. The encoded protein is CASSLRRTGGLVTDTQYF.

This clone was seen only a few times. CDR3 amino acids: CASSLVPGQGVWDEAFF. CDR3 sequence (DNA): TGTGCCAGCAGTTTAGTTCCGGGACAGGGGGTTTGGGATGAAGCTTTCTTT. The chain couples TRBV27 to TRBJ1-1, with 11 positions matching TRBD1. The V segment lost 2 bases and the J segment 7 bases; nucleotides outside the gene matches: 12. The germline gives CDR1 MNHEY, CDR2 SMNVEV (reference sequence). The CDR3 runs to 17 residues.

This chain's CDR3 is CASSPLGRGGEAFF. In DNA, the CDR3 is TGTGCCAGCAGCCCCCTTGGAAGGGGCGGGGAGGCTTTCTTT. The chain carries TRBV16 and TRBJ1-1, with a possible D match to TRBD1 (5 bases). The CDR3 length is 14 residues. Trimming removed 4 bases from V and 11 bases from J, with 20 bases in between. Germline V gene data show CDR1 as KGHSY and CDR2 as FQNENV.

The rearrangement links TRBV5-1 to TRBJ2-1; D uncertain. Trimming took off 1 base at V and 12 bases at J, with 11 bases between the two ends. This CDR3 is 12 amino acids long. Germline CDR1 reads SGHRS; CDR2 reads YFSETQ. CDR3 coding DNA: TGCGCCAGCAGCTTGAATCAGGTAGGGCAGTTCTTC. Translation gives CASSLNQVGQFF.

The sample holds one count of this clone. The V call is TRBV4-1, the J call TRBJ1-2; 9 bases are a match to TRBD1. V dropped 1 base and J dropped 6; count of bases not matched to a gene: 27. Germline CDR1 MGHRA, CDR2 YSYEKL. CDR3 length: 22 amino acids. The CDR3 coding sequence is TGCGCCAGCAGCCAAGGTTTGACGGTTCTAAATCGGGACAGGGTTACGAGGGATGGCTACACCTTC. Translation: CASSQGLTVLNRDRVTRDGYTF.

This clone was seen only once. The CDR3 is CASSLPGLREDTIYF. CDR3 DNA: TGTGCCAGCAGCCTTCCGGGACTTCGGGAGGACACCATATATTTT. The V call is TRBV14, the J call TRBJ1-3; tentatively, D is TRBD1 (5 bases). Trimming shortened V by 4 bases and J by 8 bases, and 18 bases separated the two germline ends. The germline gives CDR1 SGHDN, CDR2 FVKESK. CDR3 size: 15 residues.

This clone was picked up one time. V usage is TRBV7-9 and J usage is TRBJ1-1; TRBD1 matches at 8 bases. This CDR3 has 15 amino acids. Germline V lookup: CDR1 SEHNR, CDR2 FQNEAQ (reference sequence). The V gene end was trimmed by 4 bases and the J gene end by 5 bases; junction bases not matched to a gene: 9. The DNA for the CDR3 is TGTGCCAGCAGCTCGCATGGACAGGGCAGGACTGAAGCTTTCTTT. Residues: CASSSHGQGRTEAFF.

This chain links TRBV14 with TRBJ1-2; a possible D gene is TRBD1 (6 bases). CDR3 length equals 12 residues. The V gene lost 4 bases and the J gene lost 6 bases, with 9 bases spanning the gap. CDR1 SGHDN and CDR2 FVKESK come from the germline V gene. The CDR3 DNA sequence: TGTGCCAGCAGCCGGGGGCTCGATGGCTACACCTTC. Translation gives CASSRGLDGYTF. The full variable domain, in which reference TRBV14 and TRBJ1-2 provide the parts outside the CDR3, is EAGVTQFPSHSVIEKGQTVTLRCDPISGHDNLYWYRRVMGKEIKFLLHFVKESKQDESGMPNNRFLAERTGGTYSTLKVQPAELEDSGVYFCASSRGLDGYTFGSGTRLTVV.

The gene calls are TRBV7-9 and TRBJ1-2, with 7 bases identical to TRBD1. Germline assignment: CDR1 SEHNR and CDR2 FQNEAQ (reference sequence). The CDR3 has 14 residues. J gave up 2 bases and V 1 base, and 1 base lay outside the gene matches. The CDR3 sequence is CASSLVQGNYGYTF. The CDR3 DNA is TGTGCCAGCAGCTTAGTACAGGGGAACTATGGCTACACCTTC.

The V gene is TRBV30, the J gene TRBJ2-7; D may be TRBD2 (6 bases). The CDR3 has 13 residues. Germline V gene data show CDR1 as GTSNPN and CDR2 as SVGIG (reference sequence). V was pared by 8 bases and J by 4 bases, with 18 bases between. This CDR3 reads CAGVNTGTYEQYF. The CDR3 coding sequence is TGTGCCGGAGTAAATACCGGGACTTACGAGCAGTACTTC.

The genes are TRBV5-6 and TRBJ1-2; D might be TRBD1 (5 bases). Per germline, CDR1 SGHDT and CDR2 YYEEEE. V dropped 3 bases and J dropped 6 bases, with 21 bases sitting between them. The CDR3 has 16 residues. CDR3 protein: CASSYVKFRTPHGYTF. In nucleotides, the CDR3 is TGTGCCAGCAGCTACGTAAAATTTAGGACACCCCATGGCTACACCTTC.

The gene calls are TRBV29-1 and TRBJ2-7, with D maybe TRBD1 (6 bases). Trimming stripped 5 bases from V and 9 bases from J, with 23 bases between. Looked up from germline, CDR1 is SQVTM and CDR2 is ANQGSEA. CDR3 length: 14 amino acids. The CDR3 nucleotides read TGCAGCGTTCGTGAGACAGGCCGATCTGGGCTGCAGTACTTC. This gives the protein CSVRETGRSGLQYF.

DNA of the CDR3: TGTGCCAGCAGTCCACCCCGACTAGCGGGAGGGGTTGAGCAGTTCTTC. Residues: CASSPPRLAGGVEQFF. The chain uses TRBV27 and TRBJ2-1; 14 bases are shared with TRBD2. Trimming cost V 5 bases and J 9 bases; bases outside gene matches: 9. Germline V lookup: CDR1 MNHEY, CDR2 SMNVEV (reference sequence). There are 16 residues in the CDR3.

V is TRBV29-1 and J is TRBJ2-7; TRBD1 matches at 9 bases. This CDR3 contains 14 residues. Germline V gene sequence: CDR1 SQVTM, CDR2 ANQGSEA. The ends lost 1 base at V and 3 bases at J; junction bases unmatched: 4. The CDR3 DNA is TGCAGCGTTGAAGGACAGGGGGTGAGCTACGAGCAGTACTTC. Protein sequence: CSVEGQGVSYEQYF.

This clone was observed once. The V gene is TRBV28, the J gene TRBJ2-4; D remains unclear. This CDR3 has 15 amino acids. With 5 bases removed from V and 1 base from J, the gap between germline ends came to 12 bases. Germline CDR1 MDHEN, CDR2 SYDVKM. CDR3 nucleotide sequence: TGTGCCAGCAGTCCTTCTCCTGGGGCCAAAAACATTCAGTACTTC. Amino acid sequence: CASSPSPGAKNIQYF. Full variable domain (missing parts from reference TRBV28 and TRBJ2-4): DVKVTQSSRYLVKRTGEKVFLECVQDMDHENMFWYRQDPGLGLRLIYFSYDVKMKEKGDIPEGYSVSREKKERFSLILESASTNQTSMYLCASSPSPGAKNIQYFGAGTRLSVL.

The chain is built from TRBV2 and TRBJ2-2; tentative D call: TRBD1 (5 bases). V lost 6 bases to trimming and J lost 4 bases, with 12 bases between them. Germline V gives CDR1 SNHLY, CDR2 FYNNEI. The CDR3 spans 14 residues. For the CDR3, the DNA is TGTGCCAGCAGCTCAGGGTCGGTCACCGGGGAGCTGTTTTTT. The encoded protein is CASSSGSVTGELFF. Together with reference TRBV2 and TRBJ2-2, the CDR3 gives the full variable domain: EPEVTQTPSHQVTQMGQEVILRCVPISNHLYFYWYRQILGQKVEFLVSFYNNEISEKSEIFDDQFSVERPDGSNFTLKIRSTKLEDSAMYFCASSSGSVTGELFFGEGSRLTVL.

The chain employs TRBV4-3 and TRBJ1-4; D is unresolved. The CDR3 spans 15 residues. V was pared by 2 bases and J by 3 bases, with 10 bases between. Germline CDR1 is LGHNA and CDR2 is YSLEER. CDR3 sequence: CASSQYKVANEKLFF. DNA for the CDR3: TGCGCCAGCAGCCAATACAAGGTGGCTAATGAAAAACTGTTTTTT.

V usage is TRBV18 and J usage is TRBJ1-3; tentatively, D is TRBD1 (5 bases). From germline, CDR1 is KGHSH and CDR2 LQKENI. This CDR3 contains 16 residues. V shed 0 bases and J shed 1 base, with 10 bases lying between them. The CDR3 loop reads CASSPPGGGSGNTIYF. The CDR3 DNA is TGTGCCAGCTCACCACCGGGTGGGGGATCTGGAAACACCATATATTTT.

This chain links TRBV7-9 with TRBJ1-2; D is undetermined. There are 12 residues in the CDR3. Germline-derived CDR1 and CDR2 are SEHNR and FQNEAQ (reference sequence). V lost 0 bases and J lost 7, with 6 bases in between. For the CDR3, the DNA is TGTGCCAGCAGCTTAGCAGGGCTTGGCTACACCTTC. This encodes CASSLAGLGYTF. Full variable domain (outside the CDR3, taken from reference TRBV7-9 and TRBJ1-2): DTGVSQNPRHKITKRGQNVTFRCDPISEHNRLYWYRQTLGQGPEFLTYFQNEAQLEKSRLLSDRFSAERPKGSFSTLEIQRTEQGDSAMYLCASSLAGLGYTFGSGTRLTVV.

The genes are TRBV6-1 and TRBJ1-2; 7 bases agree with TRBD1. Germline values: CDR1 MNHNS, CDR2 SASEGT. V lost 7 bases to trimming and J lost 2 bases; unmatched junction nucleotides: 10. CDR3 length: 15 amino acids. The CDR3: CASIMGRGHNYGYTF. The CDR3 nucleotides read TGTGCCAGCATCATGGGAAGGGGGCACAACTATGGCTACACCTTC.